This T cell receptor (beta chain) is drawn from a study of T cell responses to AZD1222 COVID-19 vaccine. The CDR3 runs to 16 residues. V was shortened by 4 bases and J by 5 bases, with 19 bases between the two germline ends. Germline V lookup: CDR1 LNHDA, CDR2 SQIVND (reference sequence). The method was immunoSEQ multiplex PCR; TCRdb's version includes in-frame clones alone and lacks a portion of them. The table includes roughly 160,000 clones, 75% to 90% detected once. In its sample, this clone was seen once. The sequence came from an adult in good health. The input for sequencing was peripheral blood, taken on day 0 of AZD1222 vaccination. V and J are TRBV19 and TRBJ2-3, with D possibly being TRBD1 (5 bases). The CDR3 DNA sequence: TGTGCCAGTAGTACCACAGGAGTTGTGCGTATAGATACGCAGTATTTT. Protein: CASSTTGVVRIDTQYF.